This T cell receptor beta chain was found in a study of cytomegalovirus exposure and HLA in healthy donors. Use of 60 Vbeta and 13 Jbeta primers characterized the PCR. Sequencing used immunoSEQ multiplex PCR; TCRdb keeps in-frame clones, though not all of them. Of about 130,000 clones listed, 82% are singletons. Sequencing was done on a sample of PBMCs. The source is a boy younger than 18 in good health and CMV-seronegative.

The CDR3, as DNA: TGTGCCAGCAGCTACCGCGGGGGGGTCGAGCAGTACTTC. Protein sequence: CASSYRGGVEQYF. V is TRBV7-8 and J is TRBJ2-7; 9 bases agree with TRBD2. CDR1 is SGHVS and CDR2 is FQNEAQ in the germline V gene. V dropped 4 bases and J dropped 6; count of bases not matched to a gene: 4. The CDR3 consists of 13 residues.